This TCR beta chain was obtained from a study of control samples from healthy donors and cancer patients. This CDR3 comprises 13 residues. Deletions cut 0 bases from V and 10 bases from J, with 10 bases between. Data came from immunoSEQ multiplex PCR; TCRdb stores just in-frame clones and leaves some out. The table lists 120,000 to 150,000 clones, approximately 86% of them singletons, with about 9% in the top ten. V is TRBV12-3 or TRBV12-4 and J is TRBJ2-1; D call uncertain. The sample taken for sequencing was blood. The TCR originated in a woman between 25 and 40 years old in good health. DNA for the CDR3: TGTGCCAGCAGTTTAGCTCTGGAGAGGGAGCAGTTCTTC. Its protein product is CASSLALEREQFF.